Below, 29 T cell receptor beta chains from the same sample are listed, as sequenced in a study of early T cells in non-severe SARS-CoV-2 infection. TCRdb recomputed calls from the 5' RACE reads with MiXCR, one row per CDR3 protein. Found here are about 22,000 distinct CDR3 sequences, more than 4% of them singletons; the top ten hold about 4.5%. Sequencing was carried out using whole blood. The receptor source for this set is an adult who was a healthcare worker with PCR-confirmed SARS-CoV-2 infection or an uninfected control (not recorded which).

This clonotype was counted many times. This chain uses TRBV11-2 with TRBJ1-4; no clear D gene. Per the germline V gene, CDR1 is SGHAT and CDR2 is FQNNGV. Deletions cut 3 bases from V and 8 bases from J, with 7 bases between. The CDR3 is 12 amino acids. CDR3 sequence (DNA): TGTGCCAGCAGCTTGGAACGAGAAAAACTGTTTTTT. Translating gives CASSLEREKLFF.

The sample holds many counts of this clonotype. The chain combines TRBV6-5 with TRBJ1-1; 7 nucleotides agree with TRBD1. V dropped 4 bases and J dropped 3; count of bases not matched to a gene: 8. This CDR3 is built from 15 residues. In germline, CDR1 is MNHEY, CDR2 SVGAGI. The CDR3 bases are TGTGCCAGCAGTTCCTGGACAGGCCCTTACACTGAAGCTTTCTTT. Protein: CASSSWTGPYTEAFF.

This clonotype was recorded at least ten times. The chain has TRBV7-6 and TRBJ2-5, with a tentative D call TRBD2 (6 bases). In germline, CDR1 is SGHVS, CDR2 FNYEAQ. The CDR3 consists of 16 residues. The V end was cut by 2 bases, the J end by 2 bases, with 15 bases between. Here the CDR3 DNA reads TGTGCCAGCAGCTTATATGAACTAGCTTCTCAAGAGACCCAGTACTTC. It yields the protein CASSLYELASQETQYF.

This clonotype came up many times. The rearrangement joins TRBV15 to TRBJ1-2; 11 nucleotides match TRBD1. CDR1 and CDR2 (germline): LNHNV, YYDKDF (reference sequence). The CDR3 runs 15 residues. The ends lost 0 bases at V and 13 bases at J; junction bases unmatched: 10. DNA of the CDR3: TGTGCCACCAGCAGAGATCTCTCCGGACAGGGGGCTAGCACCTTC. Translation gives CATSRDLSGQGASTF.

The chain has TRBV27 and TRBJ2-4, with 8 bases aligning to TRBD1. This CDR3 has 20 amino acids. The V gene's germline CDR1 is MNHEY and CDR2 SMNVEV (reference sequence). Trimming at V came to 2 bases and at J to 2 bases, leaving 17 bases not matched to a gene. The CDR3 DNA reads as TGTGCCAGCAGTTTACGATCTCTGGTTGCACAGGGGGTATCCAAAAACATTCAGTACTTC. As protein: CASSLRSLVAQGVSKNIQYF.

This clonotype was seen at least ten times. This chain links TRBV28 with TRBJ2-7; D may be TRBD1 (7 bases). Looked up from germline, CDR1 is MDHEN and CDR2 is SYDVKM. The CDR3 is 15 amino acids. V lost 5 bases and J 3 bases, leaving 17 bases between the germline ends. DNA for the CDR3: TGTGCCAGCAGTCCAGGGGGGTCGTTCAGCTACGAGCAGTACTTC. It specifies CASSPGGSFSYEQYF.

This clonotype occurred many times. Here the CDR3 reads CAWRRAVDRYQETQYF. CDR3 DNA sequence: TGTGCCTGGAGGAGGGCAGTAGACCGGTACCAAGAGACCCAGTACTTC. V gene TRBV30 combines with J gene TRBJ2-5; D perhaps matches TRBD2 (5 bases). Trimming pared 3 bases from V and 0 bases from J, leaving 17 bases between. Germline V gene sequence: CDR1 GTSNPN, CDR2 SVGIG (reference sequence). The CDR3 extends over 16 amino acids.

The V and J genes are TRBV19 and TRBJ2-1; TRBD2 matches at 10 bases. V trimming: 1 base; J trimming: 0 bases; junction bases outside the gene matches: 9. Germline V CDR1 and CDR2: LNHDA, SQIVND (reference sequence). CDR3 length equals 19 residues. CDR3 DNA: TGTGCCAGTAGTATAGCGGCTAGCGGGGGCTCCAGCTCCTACAATGAGCAGTTCTTC. Residues: CASSIAASGGSSSYNEQFF.

This clonotype was counted many times. The CDR3 bases are TGTGCCAGCAGTCCCGGGACAGGGGGCCACGGGGAGCTGTTTTTT. This sequence encodes CASSPGTGGHGELFF. The chain recombines TRBV7-3 with TRBJ2-2; 12 bases map to TRBD1. The CDR3 is 15 residues long. V shed 6 bases and J 7 bases; nucleotides not matched to a gene: 6. Germline CDR1 and CDR2: SGHTA and FQGTGA. The full variable domain, completed using reference TRBV7-3 and TRBJ2-2, is GAGVSQTPSNKVTEKGKYVELRCDPISGHTALYWYRQSLGQGPEFLIYFQGTGAADDSGLPNDRFFAVRPEGSVSTLKIQRTERGDSAVYLCASSPGTGGHGELFFGEGSRLTVL.

This clonotype was seen a handful of times. The J gene is TRBJ1-5, the V gene TRBV20-1; possible D gene TRBD1, 5 bases. V lost 6 bases to trimming and J lost 4 bases, with 16 bases between them. CDR1 and CDR2 (germline): DFQATT, SNEGSKA (reference sequence). The CDR3 covers 14 residues. The CDR3 sequence is CSAKARVWNQPQHF. The CDR3 DNA reads TGCAGTGCGAAAGCCAGGGTATGGAATCAGCCCCAGCATTTT.

Many counts were recorded for this clonotype. The V and J genes are TRBV28 and TRBJ2-3; a weak D match, TRBD2 (6 bases). The CDR3 covers 14 residues. Germline V lookup: CDR1 MDHEN, CDR2 SYDVKM. Between the trimmed V and J ends, which lost 3 bases and 2 bases, there was a span of 9 bases. The CDR3 is CASSLRGATDTQYF. CDR3 coding DNA: TGTGCCAGCAGTTTGCGGGGCGCCACAGATACGCAGTATTTT.

The genes are TRBV7-9 and TRBJ2-5; 10 bases line up with TRBD1. With V trimmed by 3 bases and J by 4 bases, 2 bases remained unmatched. The CDR3 is 14 amino acids. The germline gives CDR1 SEHNR, CDR2 FQNEAQ (reference sequence). CDR3 in amino acids: CASSFDRGLETQYF. The CDR3 bases are TGTGCCAGCAGCTTCGACAGGGGGCTAGAGACCCAGTACTTC.

The table lists this clonotype with many counts. This chain uses TRBV5-3 with TRBJ2-1, with TRBD2 identical over 11 bases. TRBV5-3 falls under the ORF class, with uncertain function. V lost 1 base to trimming and J lost 0 bases; unmatched junction nucleotides: 6. CDR3 length equals 18 residues. The CDR3 loop reads CARSLPGLADSSYNEQFF. CDR3 DNA: TGTGCCAGAAGCTTGCCGGGACTAGCGGATAGCTCCTACAATGAGCAGTTCTTC.

V and J are TRBV20-1 and TRBJ1-1; D is uncertain. There are 9 residues in the CDR3. Trimming stripped 7 bases from V and 11 bases from J, with 11 bases between. Per germline, CDR1 DFQATT and CDR2 SNEGSKA (reference sequence). CDR3 sequence: CSVLKGAFF. The CDR3, as DNA: TGCAGTGTTCTGAAGGGCGCTTTCTTT.

This clonotype appeared many times. The chain uses TRBV6-5 and TRBJ1-1, with D unclear. This CDR3 comprises 14 residues. V lost 2 bases to trimming and J lost 0 bases, with 7 bases between them. The germline gives CDR1 MNHEY, CDR2 SVGAGI. CDR3: CASSYHRLNTEAFF. The CDR3, as DNA: TGTGCCAGCAGTTACCACCGATTGAACACTGAAGCTTTCTTT.

This clonotype was counted between two and nine times. The chain joins TRBV6-6 to TRBJ1-3; 7 bases match TRBD1. The germline CDR1 and CDR2 sequences are MNHNY and SVGAGI (reference sequence). V lost 4 bases and J lost 0; bases outside the gene matches: 3. The CDR3 contains 15 residues. The CDR3 sequence: CASSFTGVSGNTIYF. The DNA for the CDR3 is TGTGCCAGCAGTTTCACAGGGGTCTCTGGAAACACCATATATTTT.

This clonotype has ten or more counts. The chain uses TRBV10-3 and TRBJ2-2, with D possibly being TRBD2 (6 bases). This CDR3 is 15 amino acids long. V was shortened by 1 base and J by 6 bases, with 12 bases between the two germline ends. Germline V CDR1 and CDR2: ENHRY, SYGVKD. The CDR3 here is CAISELSGGSGELFF. CDR3 sequence (DNA): TGTGCCATCAGTGAGTTAAGTGGAGGGTCCGGGGAGCTGTTTTTT.

This clonotype was counted between two and nine times. The chain joins TRBV6-5 to TRBJ1-1, with D hard to call. The germline V gene has CDR1 MNHEY and CDR2 SVGAGI. This CDR3 comprises 14 residues. V dropped 2 bases and J dropped 0 bases, with 7 bases sitting between them. Here the CDR3 DNA reads TGTGCCAGCAGTTACCTACAGTTGAACACTGAAGCTTTCTTT. This sequence encodes CASSYLQLNTEAFF.

J is TRBJ2-7 and V is TRBV25-1, with D perhaps being TRBD1 or TRBD2 (5 bases each). This CDR3 has 14 amino acids. V dropped 2 bases and J dropped 2 bases, with 10 bases sitting between them. Germline CDR1 is MGHDK and CDR2 is SYGVNS. The CDR3 DNA follows: TGTGCCAGCAGTGAACGGGACGGACCCTACGAGCAGTACTTC. Amino acid sequence: CASSERDGPYEQYF.

The chain carries TRBV6-4 and TRBJ1-5, with D hard to call. This CDR3 is 14 amino acids long. The V end lost 6 bases, the J end lost 7 bases, and 16 bases lay between the germline ends. Per the germline V gene, CDR1 is MRHNA and CDR2 is SNTAGT. The CDR3 spells CASRVARRWQPQHF. CDR3 bases: TGTGCCAGCAGGGTTGCCAGGCGGTGGCAGCCCCAGCATTTT.

At least ten counts were recorded for this clonotype. The rearrangement links TRBV20-1 to TRBJ2-1, with unresolved D. The CDR3 runs to 12 residues. Germline CDR1 is DFQATT and CDR2 is SNEGSKA (reference sequence). V shed 6 bases and J shed 4 bases, with 10 bases lying between them. In nucleotides, the CDR3 is TGCAGTGCCATTCAAGAGTACAATGAGCAGTTCTTC. Its protein is CSAIQEYNEQFF.

There are many counts of this clonotype. The rearrangement uses TRBV7-9 and TRBJ2-7; D unclear. V lost 5 bases and J 6 bases, leaving 11 bases between the germline ends. Germline-derived CDR1 and CDR2 are SEHNR and FQNEAQ (reference sequence). The CDR3 loop spans 12 amino acids. The CDR3 spells CASSAVPGEQYF. DNA of the CDR3: TGTGCCAGCAGCGCCGTCCCCGGCGAGCAGTACTTC.

This clonotype came up many times. V and J are TRBV24-1 and TRBJ2-3; TRBD1 aligns across 7 bases. J gave up 3 bases and V 3 bases, and 5 bases lay outside the gene matches. CDR3 size: 15 residues. The germline V gene has CDR1 KGHDR and CDR2 SFDVKD. CDR3 nucleotides: TGTGCCACCAGTGATCGGACAGGTACGACAGATACGCAGTATTTT. Its translation is CATSDRTGTTDTQYF.

This clonotype has a count of ten or more. The chain employs TRBV28 and TRBJ2-5, with 9 bases matching TRBD1. This CDR3 comprises 14 residues. Germline lookup yields CDR1 MDHEN and CDR2 SYDVKM. The J segment lost 4 bases and the V segment lost 3 bases, leaving 3 bases of the junction unmatched. CDR3 nucleotide sequence: TGTGCCAGCAGTTTTGGGACAGGGTCAGAGACCCAGTACTTC. Translation gives CASSFGTGSETQYF.

At least ten counts were recorded for this clonotype. This chain links TRBV29-1 with TRBJ1-2; 9 bases fit TRBD1. Germline loops: CDR1 SQVTM, CDR2 ANQGSEA. The CDR3 is 14 amino acids. Unmatched junction bases numbered 13, after V lost 8 bases and J lost 6 bases. The CDR3 here is CSFITGQGRDGYTF. CDR3 DNA sequence: TGCAGCTTCATAACTGGACAGGGGAGGGATGGCTACACCTTC. The whole variable domain, remainder taken from reference TRBV29-1 and TRBJ1-2, is SAVISQKPSRDICQRGTSLTIQCQVDSQVTMMFWYRQQPGQSLTLIATANQGSEATYESGFVIDKFPISRPNLTFSTLTVSNMSPEDSSIYLCSFITGQGRDGYTFGSGTRLTVV.

The gene calls are TRBV24-1 and TRBJ1-5, with unresolved D. The CDR3 consists of 14 residues. Germline V gene sequence: CDR1 KGHDR, CDR2 SFDVKD. V was pared by 5 bases and J by 2 bases, with 9 bases between. This chain's CDR3 is CATSAAAGNQPQHF. As DNA, the CDR3 is TGTGCCACCAGTGCAGCGGCCGGCAATCAGCCCCAGCATTTT.

This clonotype was seen more than once but under ten times. This sequence joins TRBV9 and TRBJ1-6; D might be TRBD1 (6 bases). Trimming removed 1 base at V and 5 bases at J, with 7 bases between. CDR1 and CDR2 from the germline V gene are SGDLS and YYNGEE. The CDR3 sequence is 14 residues long. DNA of the CDR3: TGTGCCAGCAGCGTAAGGGGGGATAATTCACCCCTCCACTTT. This codes for CASSVRGDNSPLHF.

This clonotype was seen ten or more times. The rearrangement uses TRBV28 and TRBJ1-1; no reliable D call. The V gene lost 6 bases and the J gene lost 1 base, with 15 bases spanning the gap. Germline assignment: CDR1 MDHEN and CDR2 SYDVKM. CDR3 length: 15 amino acids. The DNA for the CDR3 is TGTGCCAGCAGCTTACCTCGGCCGCAGAACACTGAAGCTTTCTTT. As protein: CASSLPRPQNTEAFF.

In this sample, this clonotype turned up many times. The chain is built from TRBV11-2 and TRBJ2-7; unclear D gene. The CDR3 spans 11 residues. The germline V gene encodes CDR1 SGHAT and CDR2 FQNNGV. The germline V and J ends were trimmed by 8 bases and 4 bases, with 9 bases remaining between them. This CDR3 reads CASGVAYEQYF. CDR3 nucleotides: TGTGCCAGCGGGGTAGCTTACGAGCAGTACTTC.